The TCR beta chain under discussion was sequenced for a study of metastatic and nonmetastatic thyroid tumors. About the research overall: Samples came from malignant and benign thyroid patients, and repertoires were compared across blood and tumor or nodule tissue.

Nobody among the patients had been given any treatment before thyroid surgery. Germline V gene data show CDR1 as MNHEY and CDR2 as SMNVEV (reference sequence). V gave up 6 bases and J gave up 11 bases, with 22 bases separating them. The CDR3 consists of 15 residues. As handled by the study authors: Using the CDR3 differences seen across clinicopathological groups, the authors built a distant-metastasis classifier for papillary thyroid cancer, which was meant to discriminate distant-metastatic patients. With MiXCR, TCRdb called clones anew from the PCR reads. None of the V and J calls come from the authors' own analysis; TCRdb made them. The data show about 23,000 clones, about 26% seen once.

Input material: blood. The chain employs TRBV27 and TRBJ2-2, with D possibly TRBD1 on 5 matching bases. This receptor was taken from a male donor with papillary thyroid cancer or a benign thyroid nodule (not recorded which). Some clones in this sample may be carry-over from other donors' samples. The CDR3 bases are TGTGCCAGCAGAATGGGTACAGGAAACACCAGTGAGCTGTTTTTT. It yields the protein CASRMGTGNTSELFF.